Sequencing of this T cell receptor beta chain was carried out in a study of shared clonotypes between healthy human individuals. Study results and limitations: Large depth notwithstanding, sorted-subset sequencing proved incomplete by rarefaction.

All donors qualified as healthy HIV-negative adults and had experienced no recent acute infections or vaccinations. A CD45RA-negative memory subset and a CD45RA+ naive subset were separated from the CD4+ cells. As handled by the study authors: There were no quality scores in the junction-only immunoSEQ sequences, so filtering differed. Here immunoSEQ multiplex PCR was the method, and the copy in TCRdb shows in-frame clones only, minus some. The D gene and trimming were derived from the DNA, and the V and J assignments and clone size from that table. In the table there are 2 million to 3 million clones, roughly 93% of which are singletons. To note about this clone: What it recognizes is unknown.

Sequences were obtained from naive CD4+ T cells from PBMCs. Specified subset: CD45RA+ positively selected. The sequence was collected from a young man in good health. Some clones in this sample may be carry-over from other donors' samples.

The CDR3 DNA is TGCGCCAGCAACCCCTTAGCGGGAGCCGGGGAGCTGTTTTTT. Translating it yields CASNPLAGAGELFF. V and J are TRBV5-1 and TRBJ2-2; 9 bases agree with TRBD2. Germline assignment: CDR1 SGHRS and CDR2 YFSETQ. J gave up 6 bases and V 6 bases, and 6 bases lay outside the gene matches. The CDR3 consists of 14 residues.